The clone carrying this TCR beta chain has at least ten counts. Its antigen is not identified. The sample originates from a study of molecular identifiers for immune sequencing clone quantification. Study-level background: Replicate RNA came from about 20,000 or 100,000 naive CD8 cells and was split five ways, and four parts were sequenced.

Study-wide results and caveats: Over 99% of effector molecules, but under 1% in naive cells, were held by clones with more than 20 RNA copies.

Library preparation followed earlier protocols using designated TCR primers. TCRdb re-called the PCR reads with MiXCR, one entry per CDR3 protein. The top ten clones hold about 0.73% of a sample with hundreds of thousands of distinct CDR3 sequences, roughly 25% of them seen once. The receptor was isolated from a human donor in good health. Some libraries in this study had Jurkat cell RNA spiked in. Specimen: naive CD8+ T cells from blood, with Jurkat cell RNA spiked in. The sample's subset: FACS-sorted CD8+CD4-CCR7+CD45RA+ naive T cells.

The CDR3 DNA is TGTGCCAGTAGTCAAACAGGGGCCCGAGAGACCCAGTACTTC. Protein sequence: CASSQTGARETQYF. The J gene is TRBJ2-5, the V gene TRBV19, with 7 positions matching TRBD1. V shed 5 bases, J shed 4 bases, and the junction held 7 bases outside the gene matches. The CDR3 spans 14 residues. Per germline, CDR1 LNHDA and CDR2 SQIVND (reference sequence).